This T cell receptor beta chain derives from a study of CD8 T cells in ankylosing spondylitis. General study points: Some motif variants had been reported before (in reactive arthritis synovial fluid and blood). Significant enrichment of disease-linked clones was reportedly seen in matched ankylosing spondylitis synovial fluid. There was a TCR beta motif, made of several highly homologous variants, that appeared characteristic of ankylosing spondylitis blood.

Each CDR3 protein is one row after TCRdb ran MiXCR on the 5' RACE reads. The data contain roughly 700,000 distinct CDR3 sequences, under 20% of them singletons. This clonotype was counted only a few times. Antigen: not known. Trimming removed 3 bases from V and 8 bases from J, with 17 bases in between. The CDR3 covers 15 residues. Germline V gene lookup returns CDR1 SGHTA and CDR2 FQGNSA. Sequences were obtained from blood, either unsorted or a sorted T cell fraction (not recorded which). V and J are TRBV7-2 and TRBJ1-5, with TRBD1 as a possible D gene (5 bases). The receptor's source is a male donor with ankylosing spondylitis. The CDR3 region is CASSLGGGPSEPQHF. CDR3 sequence (DNA): TGTGCCAGCAGCTTGGGGGGAGGGCCCAGTGAGCCCCAGCATTTT.